A single sample is the source of the 13 T cell receptor beta chains below, sequenced in a study of blood T cell repertoires in COVID-19 (TCRdb year 2020). Preparation of the library involved the immunoSEQ multiplex PCR assay. The source is immuneACCESS, and TCRdb retained only in-frame sequences with V and J called. Part of the clones is not carried over; for the studies checked, unresolved V genes explain less than half of this, and the remainder is unexplained. The sample profile shows roughly 280,000 clones; approximately 83% of them were found once. The ten largest clones add up to about 10% of the sample. Input material: peripheral blood. The receptor source for this set is a woman between 70 and 85 years old with acute or convalescent COVID-19.

The V gene is TRBV29-1, the J gene TRBJ2-7; 11 positions agree with TRBD1. Germline CDR1 reads SQVTM; CDR2 reads ANQGSEA. This CDR3 contains 13 residues. With 4 bases clipped from V and 6 bases from J, the junction kept 5 bases outside the gene matches. CDR3 nucleotide sequence: TGCAGCGTTGTCGGGACAGGGGGGTTCGAGCAGTACTTC. This encodes CSVVGTGGFEQYF.

The sample holds one count of this clone. The V gene is TRBV6-5, the J gene TRBJ1-1; D not resolved. This CDR3 spans 12 amino acids. The germline CDR1 and CDR2 sequences are MNHEY and SVGAGI. The germline V and J ends were trimmed by 7 bases and 5 bases, with 11 bases remaining between them. CDR3 nucleotide sequence: TGTGCCAGCATAGGAGAGTTAACTGAAGCTTTCTTT. It specifies CASIGELTEAFF.

This clone was seen a single time. This may come from a read error, since a much larger clone is one base off. The chain carries TRBV3-1 (or the pseudogene TRBV3-2) and TRBJ1-1, with D uncertain. With 4 bases removed from V and 2 bases from J, the gap between germline ends came to 8 bases. The germline CDR1 and CDR2 sequences are LGHDT and YNNKEL (reference sequence). CDR3 length: 13 residues. This CDR3 is CASSLGGNTEAFF. As DNA, the CDR3 is TGTGCCAGCAGCCTAGGCGGCAACACTGAAGCTTTCTTT.

The chain joins TRBV5-1 to TRBJ2-3, with D maybe TRBD2 (6 bases). Trimming took off 2 bases at V and 2 bases at J, with 12 bases between the two ends. CDR3 length: 15 amino acids. The germline V gene encodes CDR1 SGHRS and CDR2 YFSETQ. As DNA, the CDR3 is TGCGCCAGCAGCTTCGGCGGGACCGTCACAGATACGCAGTATTTT. It codes for CASSFGGTVTDTQYF.

The chain employs TRBV27 and TRBJ1-1, with D unclear. The V gene's germline CDR1 is MNHEY and CDR2 SMNVEV (reference sequence). There are 13 residues in the CDR3. The V gene lost 1 base and the J gene lost 0 bases, with 3 bases spanning the gap. The CDR3 region is CASSLWLNTEAFF. The CDR3, as DNA: TGTGCCAGCAGTTTATGGCTGAACACTGAAGCTTTCTTT.

V is TRBV9 and J is TRBJ2-7; no clear D gene. This CDR3 is built from 15 residues. Germline-derived CDR1 and CDR2 are SGDLS and YYNGEE. Trimming stripped 4 bases from V and 3 bases from J, with 17 bases between. The CDR3 DNA reads TGTGCCAGCAGCCCGACTTCGACTGCTTACTACGAGCAGTACTTC. This translates into CASSPTSTAYYEQYF.

The chain recombines TRBV5-1 with TRBJ2-5, with a tentative D call TRBD1 (6 bases). CDR3 length: 14 residues. Per germline, CDR1 SGHRS and CDR2 YFSETQ. V shed 0 bases and J shed 5 bases, with 11 bases lying between them. Written as DNA, the CDR3 is TGCGCCAGCAGCTTGGATTCAGGGGACGAGACCCAGTACTTC. It codes for CASSLDSGDETQYF.

This clone was counted between two and nine times. The chain has TRBV6-6 and TRBJ2-7; 7 bases align to TRBD2. CDR1 MNHNY and CDR2 SVGAGI come from the germline V gene (reference sequence). With 4 bases clipped from V and 4 bases from J, the junction kept 4 bases outside the gene matches. This CDR3 is 13 amino acids long. The CDR3 here is CASSSGGRYEQYF. In DNA form, the CDR3 reads TGTGCCAGCAGTTCGGGGGGTCGGTACGAGCAGTACTTC.

The V gene is TRBV5-1, the J gene TRBJ1-4; 9 bases agree with TRBD1. V lost 5 bases and J lost 7; bases outside the gene matches: 9. There are 15 residues in the CDR3. Germline V gene sequence: CDR1 SGHRS, CDR2 YFSETQ. The chain's CDR3 is CASSGTGIASEKLFF. DNA for the CDR3: TGCGCCAGCAGTGGGACAGGGATAGCGAGTGAAAAACTGTTTTTT.

The chain links TRBV5-1 to TRBJ1-2; TRBD1 matches at 7 bases. The germline CDR1 and CDR2 sequences are SGHRS and YFSETQ. There are 14 residues in the CDR3. J lost 1 base, V lost 4 bases, and 4 bases had no gene match. The CDR3: CASSTGTVNYGYTF. The DNA for the CDR3 is TGCGCCAGCAGCACTGGGACAGTTAACTATGGCTACACCTTC.

The V gene is TRBV6-5, the J gene TRBJ1-4; D gene uncertain. This CDR3 is 14 amino acids long. From germline, CDR1 is MNHEY and CDR2 SVGAGI. Trimming pared 5 bases from V and 10 bases from J, leaving 17 bases between. This CDR3 is CASSKERARGKLFF. As DNA, the CDR3 is TGTGCCAGCAGTAAGGAACGGGCGCGGGGAAAACTGTTTTTT.

The chain joins TRBV24-1 to TRBJ2-3; 11 positions match TRBD2. V was pared by 3 bases and J by 2 bases, with 3 bases of the junction left unmatched. Germline V gene data show CDR1 as KGHDR and CDR2 as SFDVKD. The CDR3 totals 16 residues. The CDR3 DNA follows: TGTGCCACCAGTGATGCTAGCGGGGGGTCCACAGATACGCAGTATTTT. Amino acid sequence: CATSDASGGSTDTQYF.

This clone was counted between two and nine times. The genes are TRBV18 and TRBJ1-5; D ambiguous. Per the germline V gene, CDR1 is KGHSH and CDR2 is LQKENI. Trimming removed 2 bases from V and 10 bases from J, with 15 bases in between. The CDR3 extends over 14 amino acids. For the CDR3, the DNA is TGTGCCAGCTCACCATCGGCAGCACTATCTCCCCAGCATTTT. Protein: CASSPSAALSPQHF.